The 28 T cell receptor beta chains presented below share a single source sample, sequenced in a study of beta chain features in type 1 diabetes. Sequenced material consisted of expressed TCRB transcripts (all of the isolated RNA was reverse transcribed). Assay used: immunoSEQ multiplex PCR; TCRdb lists only in-frame clones, some missing. The sample includes 240,000 or so clones, about 70% of them seen just once. The specimen sequenced was naive CD4+ T cells from blood. These receptors came from a man aged 25-40 years in good health.

The genes are TRBV28 and TRBJ2-7; no clear D gene. The CDR3 covers 15 residues. Germline V gene data show CDR1 as MDHEN and CDR2 as SYDVKM. V was shortened by 5 bases and J by 4 bases, with 18 bases between the two germline ends. The CDR3 nucleotides are TGTGCCAGCAGTCGACCGGGCCCTTCTCCGTACGAGCAGTACTTC. It translates to CASSRPGPSPYEQYF.

This chain uses TRBV19 with TRBJ2-7, with TRBD2 matching over 8 bases. Per the germline V gene, CDR1 is LNHDA and CDR2 is SQIVND (reference sequence). Trimming at V came to 4 bases and at J to 4 bases, leaving 3 bases not matched to a gene. The length of the CDR3 is 13 residues. The CDR3 nucleotides are TGTGCCAGTAGTAGCGGGAGGTTGTACGAGCAGTACTTC. Its protein is CASSSGRLYEQYF.

The V call is TRBV30, the J call TRBJ2-5, with D uncertain. In germline, CDR1 is GTSNPN, CDR2 SVGIG (reference sequence). CDR3 size: 13 residues. Trimming removed 2 bases at V and 9 bases at J, with 16 bases between. CDR3 amino acids: CAWSREGRLSQYF. The CDR3 nucleotides read TGTGCCTGGAGTAGGGAAGGCCGCCTGTCCCAGTACTTC. The full variable domain, with the rest looked up from reference TRBV30 and TRBJ2-5, is SQTIHQWPATLVQPVGSPLSLECTVEGTSNPNLYWYRQAAGRGLQLLFYSVGIGQISSEVPQNLSASRPQDRQFILSSKKLLLSDSGFYLCAWSREGRLSQYFGPGTRLLVL.

V is TRBV29-1 and J is TRBJ2-7; perhaps D is TRBD1 or TRBD2 (5 bases each). V lost 2 bases to trimming and J lost 4 bases, with 9 bases between them. CDR1 and CDR2 (germline): SQVTM, ANQGSEA. The CDR3 is made up of 12 amino acids. In nucleotides, the CDR3 is TGCAGCGTTGAATATGGGGGTTACGAGCAGTACTTC. It yields the protein CSVEYGGYEQYF.

There are a few counts of this clone. The V and J genes are TRBV29-1 and TRBJ2-1; possible D gene TRBD2, 5 bases. V was clipped by 6 bases and J by 6 bases, with 15 bases between them. Germline V lookup: CDR1 SQVTM, CDR2 ANQGSEA. This CDR3 is 13 amino acids long. The CDR3 nucleotides are TGCAGCGTCAGCCGTGTGGGAGTCAATGAGCAGTTCTTC. Residues: CSVSRVGVNEQFF.

The chain uses TRBV7-8 and TRBJ2-1; TRBD2 might be the D (6 bases). Trimming took off 2 bases at V and 9 bases at J, with 20 bases between the two ends. The CDR3 is 16 residues long. The germline V gene has CDR1 SGHVS and CDR2 FQNEAQ. This chain's CDR3 is CASSLPLRLLAGEQFF. The CDR3 nucleotides read TGTGCCAGCAGCTTACCATTGAGGCTACTAGCCGGTGAGCAGTTCTTC.

The chain combines TRBV10-3 with TRBJ2-4, with D uncertain. This CDR3 has 11 residues. The V gene lost 11 bases and the J gene lost 8 bases, with 13 bases spanning the gap. CDR1 is ENHRY, CDR2 SYGVKD, per germline. In DNA, the CDR3 is TGTGCCTCCAAGGAAGATGACATTCAGTACTTC. This codes for CASKEDDIQYF.

J is TRBJ1-2 and V is TRBV6-5; D gene uncertain. The V gene lost 6 bases and the J gene lost 8 bases, with 16 bases spanning the gap. Per germline, CDR1 MNHEY and CDR2 SVGAGI. This CDR3 spans 13 amino acids. The CDR3 nucleotides read TGTGCCAGCAGCCCGGTGGGGAAGCACGGCTACACCTTC. Amino acid sequence: CASSPVGKHGYTF.

The chain has TRBV29-1 and TRBJ2-7; D unclear. This CDR3 comprises 15 residues. Germline values: CDR1 SQVTM, CDR2 ANQGSEA. V was cut by 4 bases and J by 0 bases, with 16 bases left in between. The CDR3 sequence: CSVASSQRSSYEQYF. The CDR3 DNA is TGCAGCGTTGCCAGCAGCCAACGGAGCTCCTACGAGCAGTACTTC.

The chain employs TRBV19 and TRBJ2-7; no clear D gene. V was pared by 7 bases and J by 4 bases, with 8 bases between. Germline CDR1 is LNHDA and CDR2 is SQIVND (reference sequence). The CDR3 contains 11 residues. CDR3 in amino acids: CASKGDYEQYF. The DNA of the CDR3 is TGTGCCAGTAAGGGTGATTACGAGCAGTACTTC.

The V and J genes are TRBV9 and TRBJ2-2; D may be TRBD1 (6 bases). The germline V gene encodes CDR1 SGDLS and CDR2 YYNGEE. This CDR3 is 15 amino acids long. V gave up 0 bases and J gave up 8 bases, with 14 bases separating them. As DNA, the CDR3 is TGTGCCAGCAGCGTAGAACAGGGCTTTTTAGGGGAGCTGTTTTTT. It yields the protein CASSVEQGFLGELFF.

The V and J genes are TRBV29-1 and TRBJ2-3; unclear D gene. The CDR3 runs 12 residues. Per germline, CDR1 SQVTM and CDR2 ANQGSEA. V lost 4 bases and J lost 4, with 9 bases in between. The CDR3 sequence: CSVVEQADTQYF. The CDR3 DNA reads as TGCAGCGTTGTAGAACAAGCAGATACGCAGTATTTT.

This chain joins TRBV30 and TRBJ1-1, with D perhaps TRBD1 (5 bases). Germline-derived CDR1 and CDR2 are GTSNPN and SVGIG (reference sequence). The CDR3 sequence is 13 residues long. Trimming shortened V by 4 bases and J by 1 base, and 10 bases separated the two germline ends. The CDR3 DNA sequence: TGTGCCTGGACCAAAGACAGGAACACTGAAGCTTTCTTT. Encoded protein: CAWTKDRNTEAFF.

The chain employs TRBV13 and TRBJ2-1, with D possibly TRBD2 on 6 matching bases. V lost 7 bases and J lost 9, with 16 bases in between. This CDR3 is 13 amino acids long. Germline CDR1 and CDR2: PRHDT and FYEKMQ (reference sequence). The CDR3 nucleotides are TGTGCCAGCAACTCGGGACTCCAGGGTGAGCAGTTCTTC. This codes for CASNSGLQGEQFF.

This clone was detected a few times. The J gene is TRBJ2-3, the V gene TRBV29-1; 14 bases match TRBD2. Germline V gene lookup returns CDR1 SQVTM and CDR2 ANQGSEA. This CDR3 is 16 amino acids long. V shed 6 bases, J shed 4 bases, and the junction held 9 bases outside the gene matches. CDR3 residues: CSVIRGLAGDADTQYF. In nucleotides, the CDR3 is TGCAGCGTAATCCGGGGACTAGCGGGAGATGCAGATACGCAGTATTTT.

The chain employs TRBV4-3 and TRBJ2-5; possible D gene TRBD1, 6 bases. CDR1 LGHNA and CDR2 YSLEER come from the germline V gene. The V gene lost 0 bases and the J gene lost 5 bases, with 10 bases spanning the gap. The length of the CDR3 is 14 residues. The DNA for the CDR3 is TGCGCCAGCAGCCAAGATGGGGGCCGGGAGACCCAGTACTTC. Translated, it gives CASSQDGGRETQYF.

The chain employs TRBV29-1 and TRBJ2-5; 10 bases agree with TRBD1. J lost 10 bases, V lost 4 bases, and 6 bases had no gene match. CDR1 is SQVTM and CDR2 is ANQGSEA in the germline V gene. The CDR3 covers 12 residues. CDR3 residues: CSVAGQGTNQYF. The CDR3 coding sequence is TGCAGCGTTGCGGGACAGGGGACAAACCAGTACTTC.

This chain joins TRBV5-1 and TRBJ1-2; D uncertain. The V end lost 0 bases, the J end lost 2 bases, and 14 bases lay between the germline ends. CDR1 and CDR2 (germline): SGHRS, YFSETQ. This CDR3 comprises 16 residues. In DNA, the CDR3 is TGCGCCAGCAGCTTGGCGGTAAGGCCAGACAACTATGGCTACACCTTC. It yields the protein CASSLAVRPDNYGYTF.

V usage is TRBV27 and J usage is TRBJ2-3; 11 bases match TRBD1. V trimming: 4 bases; J trimming: 5 bases; junction bases outside the gene matches: 8. Germline CDR1 MNHEY, CDR2 SMNVEV (reference sequence). This CDR3 comprises 16 residues. In DNA, the CDR3 is TGTGCCAGCAGTTACGGACAGGGGGCATTGTTAGATACGCAGTATTTT. It encodes CASSYGQGALLDTQYF.

The chain uses TRBV7-2 and TRBJ2-3; D possibly matches TRBD1 or TRBD2 (6 bases each). The CDR3 length is 15 residues. Trimming removed 3 bases at V and 1 base at J, with 11 bases between. Germline loops: CDR1 SGHTA, CDR2 FQGNSA. The CDR3 DNA sequence: TGTGCCAGCAGCTTTCGGGGGCGGGGCACAGATACGCAGTATTTT. Residues: CASSFRGRGTDTQYF.

This clone showed up just once. The rearrangement joins TRBV5-1 to TRBJ2-7, with TRBD2 identical over 7 bases. Germline-derived CDR1 and CDR2 are SGHRS and YFSETQ. The CDR3 is made up of 15 amino acids. V trimming: 4 bases; J trimming: 0 bases; junction bases outside the gene matches: 7. The CDR3 bases are TGCGCCAGCAGCCCCGGTAGCGGGCGCTCCTACGAGCAGTACTTC. This translates into CASSPGSGRSYEQYF.

The J gene is TRBJ2-1, the V gene TRBV30, with TRBD1 matching 9 bases. Germline V gene lookup returns CDR1 GTSNPN and CDR2 SVGIG (reference sequence). The V gene end was trimmed by 0 bases and the J gene end by 2 bases; junction bases not matched to a gene: 2. This CDR3 contains 15 residues. CDR3 loop: CAWSVRDRAYNEQFF. The CDR3 DNA reads as TGTGCCTGGAGTGTCCGGGACAGGGCCTACAATGAGCAGTTCTTC.

The rearrangement links TRBV7-9 to TRBJ1-5; no firm D call. CDR1 is SEHNR and CDR2 is FQNEAQ in the germline V gene (reference sequence). With 5 bases removed from V and 4 bases from J, the gap between germline ends came to 12 bases. The CDR3 has 14 amino acids. As DNA, the CDR3 is TGTGCCAGCAGCGTCGAAGGCCCAAATCAGCCCCAGCATTTT. Residues: CASSVEGPNQPQHF.

V gene TRBV14 combines with J gene TRBJ1-6; perhaps TRBD1 as D (5 bases). V was pared by 1 base and J by 9 bases, with 10 bases between. The CDR3 contains 14 residues. CDR1 and CDR2 (germline): SGHDN, FVKESK. CDR3 loop: CASSQVGQSSPLHF. The CDR3 DNA reads as TGTGCCAGCAGCCAAGTGGGGCAGAGTTCACCCCTCCACTTT.

The chain combines TRBV29-1 with TRBJ1-2, with TRBD1 as a possible D gene (5 bases). V lost 5 bases and J 7 bases, leaving 17 bases between the germline ends. CDR1 and CDR2 from the germline V gene are SQVTM and ANQGSEA. This CDR3 is built from 13 residues. The CDR3 here is CSVRGRLLGGYTF. CDR3 sequence (DNA): TGCAGCGTTAGGGGACGATTGCTAGGTGGCTACACCTTC.

The rearrangement uses TRBV9 and TRBJ2-7; TRBD2 aligns across 11 bases. V lost 4 bases and J lost 0; bases outside the gene matches: 6. Looked up from germline, CDR1 is SGDLS and CDR2 is YYNGEE. The CDR3 runs to 16 residues. CDR3 coding DNA: TGTGCCAGCAGCCCCAGACTAGCGGGAAGCTCCTACGAGCAGTACTTC. This encodes CASSPRLAGSSYEQYF.

The rearrangement links TRBV5-1 to TRBJ2-7; D is perhaps TRBD2 (5 bases). V lost 0 bases to trimming and J lost 1 base, with 11 bases between them. The germline gives CDR1 SGHRS, CDR2 YFSETQ. The CDR3 loop spans 15 amino acids. CDR3 nucleotide sequence: TGCGCCAGCAGCTTGGCCGTCGGGGATTCCTACGAGCAGTACTTC. Residues: CASSLAVGDSYEQYF.

J is TRBJ2-1 and V is TRBV11-2; the D call may be TRBD1 or TRBD2 (5 bases each). The CDR3 contains 16 residues. Trimming left V 3 bases short and J 7 bases short, with 19 bases between. Germline assignment: CDR1 SGHAT and CDR2 FQNNGV. CDR3 coding DNA: TGTGCCAGCAGCTTTCCGGGGCCCCAACGGAATAATGAGCAGTTCTTC. It yields the protein CASSFPGPQRNNEQFF. The variable domain in full, with the rest retrieved from reference TRBV11-2 and TRBJ2-1, is EAGVAQSPRYKIIEKRQSVAFWCNPISGHATLYWYQQILGQGPKLLIQFQNNGVVDDSQLPKDRFSAERLKGVDSTLKIQPAKLEDSAVYLCASSFPGPQRNNEQFFGPGTRLTVL.